Following are 3 T cell receptor beta chains from one sample sequenced in a study of molecular identifiers for immune sequencing clone quantification. From the PCR reads, TCRdb called clonotypes with MiXCR, one entry per CDR3 protein. The sample includes 460,000 or so distinct CDR3 sequences, over 20% of them seen just once. Sequencing used naive CD8+ T cells from blood, with Jurkat cell RNA spiked in. The subset is: FACS-sorted CD8+CD4-CCR7+CD45RA+ naive T cells. These receptors all come from a human donor in good health. Some libraries in this study had Jurkat cell RNA spiked in.

The chain uses TRBV20-1 and TRBJ1-3, with no clear D. The V and J ends lost 6 bases and 3 bases respectively, with 18 bases between them. This CDR3 region has 15 residues. CDR1 and CDR2 from the germline V gene are DFQATT and SNEGSKA (reference sequence). DNA for the CDR3: TGCAGTGCCTATCCGCGGACCGCTTTTGGAAACACCATATATTTT. Protein: CSAYPRTAFGNTIYF.

This clonotype has at least ten counts. The chain employs TRBV4-3 and TRBJ1-5; D unclear. The CDR3 has 15 amino acids. The germline V gene has CDR1 LGHNA and CDR2 YSLEER. With 0 bases removed from V and 0 bases from J, the gap between germline ends came to 6 bases. CDR3: CASSQDGDSNQPQHF. The DNA for the CDR3 is TGCGCCAGCAGCCAAGATGGGGATAGCAATCAGCCCCAGCATTTT.

This clonotype was detected a few times. The V and J genes are TRBV9 and TRBJ1-4; 9 nucleotides line up with TRBD1. After removal of 3 bases from V and 5 bases from J, the junction contained 5 bases not matched to a gene. CDR3 size: 15 residues. The germline V gene encodes CDR1 SGDLS and CDR2 YYNGEE. This CDR3 reads CASSGAGTGNEKLFF. The CDR3, as DNA: TGTGCCAGCAGCGGAGCCGGGACAGGGAATGAAAAACTGTTTTTT.